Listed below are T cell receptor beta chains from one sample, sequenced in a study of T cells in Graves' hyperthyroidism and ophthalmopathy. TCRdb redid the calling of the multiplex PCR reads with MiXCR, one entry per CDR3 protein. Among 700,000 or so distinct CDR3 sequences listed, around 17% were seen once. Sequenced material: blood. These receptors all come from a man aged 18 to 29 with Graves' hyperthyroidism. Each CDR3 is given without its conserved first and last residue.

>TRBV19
ATLPRGYTGELF
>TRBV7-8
ASSPRNRAGGETQY
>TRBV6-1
ASSETSTSYNEQF
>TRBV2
ASSTAINEQF
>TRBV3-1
ASRLTSGGTDTQY
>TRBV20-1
SARDRTGGDQPQH
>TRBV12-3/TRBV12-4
ASSLGAGGALGNQPQH
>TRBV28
ASGRPEGYT
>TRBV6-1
ASSYQGPAGAAF
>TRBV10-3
AISTSRAQDEQY
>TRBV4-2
ASSQEALAYEQY